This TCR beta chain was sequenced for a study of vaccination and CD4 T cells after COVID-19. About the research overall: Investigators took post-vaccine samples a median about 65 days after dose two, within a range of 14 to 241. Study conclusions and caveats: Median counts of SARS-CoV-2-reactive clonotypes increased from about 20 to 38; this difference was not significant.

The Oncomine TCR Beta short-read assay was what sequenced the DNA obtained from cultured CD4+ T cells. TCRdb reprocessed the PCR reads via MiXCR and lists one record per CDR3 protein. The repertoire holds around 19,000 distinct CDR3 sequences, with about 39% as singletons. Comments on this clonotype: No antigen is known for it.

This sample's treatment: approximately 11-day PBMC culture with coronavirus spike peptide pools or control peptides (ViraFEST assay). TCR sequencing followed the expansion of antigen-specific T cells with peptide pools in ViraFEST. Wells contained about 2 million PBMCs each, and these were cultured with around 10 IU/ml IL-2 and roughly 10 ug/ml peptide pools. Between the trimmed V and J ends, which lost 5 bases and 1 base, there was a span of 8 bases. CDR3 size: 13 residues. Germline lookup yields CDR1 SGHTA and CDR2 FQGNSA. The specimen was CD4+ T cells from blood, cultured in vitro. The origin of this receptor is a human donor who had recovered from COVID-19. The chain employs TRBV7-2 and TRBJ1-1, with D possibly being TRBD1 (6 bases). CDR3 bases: TGTGCCAGCAGCCAACAGGGGAACACTGAAGCTTTCTTT. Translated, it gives CASSQQGNTEAFF.